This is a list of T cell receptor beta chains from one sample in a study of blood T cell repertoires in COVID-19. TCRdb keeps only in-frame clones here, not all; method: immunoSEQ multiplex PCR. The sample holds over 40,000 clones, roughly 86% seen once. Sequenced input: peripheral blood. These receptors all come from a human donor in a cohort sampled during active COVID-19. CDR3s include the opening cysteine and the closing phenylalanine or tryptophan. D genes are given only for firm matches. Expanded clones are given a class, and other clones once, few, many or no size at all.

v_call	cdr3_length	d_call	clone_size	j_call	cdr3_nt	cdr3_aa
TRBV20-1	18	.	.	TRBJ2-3	TGCAGTGCTAGTTCGAGGGGGGGGCCGTTACAACGCACAGATACGCAGTATTTT	CSASSRGGPLQRTDTQYF
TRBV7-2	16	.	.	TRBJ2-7	TGTGCCAGCAGCTACCCGGTGGGCAGGAACCCCTACGAGCAGTACTTC	CASSYPVGRNPYEQYF
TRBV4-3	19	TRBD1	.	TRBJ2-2	TGCGCCAGCAGCCAAGTCACCCTTCGACAGGGGGCGGAGGCCGGGGAGCTGTTTTTT	CASSQVTLRQGAEAGELFF
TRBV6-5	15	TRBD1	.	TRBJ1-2	TGTGCCAGCAGTTTCTCGACAGGGGTCGGCTATGGCTACACCTTC	CASSFSTGVGYGYTF
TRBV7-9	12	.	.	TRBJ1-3	TGTGCCAGCAGCTCCGACAGAAGCACCATATATTTT	CASSSDRSTIYF
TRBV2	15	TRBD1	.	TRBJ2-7	TGTGCCAGCAGGGAAGACAGGGTGCCCCCCTACGAGCAGTACTTC	CASREDRVPPYEQYF
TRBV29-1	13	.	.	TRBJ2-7	TGCAGCGCTGCCTCTCCGGTAACCTACGAGCAGTACTTC	CSAASPVTYEQYF
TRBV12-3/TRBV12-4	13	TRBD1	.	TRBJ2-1	TGTGCCAGCAGTCTACAGGGGGCCGGTGAGCAGTTCTTC	CASSLQGAGEQFF
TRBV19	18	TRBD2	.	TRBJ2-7	TGTGCCAGTAGTATAGAACGGACTAGCGGTCCCTACTCCTACGAGCAGTACTTC	CASSIERTSGPYSYEQYF
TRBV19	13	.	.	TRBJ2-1	TGTGCCAGTAGTCCAGGGAACTACAATGAGCAGTTCTTC	CASSPGNYNEQFF
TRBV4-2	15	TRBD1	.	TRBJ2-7	TGTGCCAGCAGCCAGGACAGGGGCCTCGTCTACGAGCAGTACTTC	CASSQDRGLVYEQYF
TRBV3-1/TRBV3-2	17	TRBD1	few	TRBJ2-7	TGTGCCAGCAGCCAAGAGGGGCCCCGGACAGGGGTCTACGAGCAGTACTTC	CASSQEGPRTGVYEQYF
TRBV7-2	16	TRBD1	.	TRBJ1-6	TGTGCCAGCAGCTTAGGTCCGACAGGGTTTGATTCACCCCTCCACTTT	CASSLGPTGFDSPLHF
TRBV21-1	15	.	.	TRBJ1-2	TGTGCCAGCAGCAAAGGGGGACAGGGGCGGTCTGGCTACACCTTC	CASSKGGQGRSGYTF
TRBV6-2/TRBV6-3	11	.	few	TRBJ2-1	TGTGCCAGCAGTGTAACTAATGAGCAGTTCTTC	CASSVTNEQFF
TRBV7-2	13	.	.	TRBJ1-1	TGTGCCAGCAGCTTAGGTGGCAGGGGTGAAGCTTTCTTT	CASSLGGRGEAFF
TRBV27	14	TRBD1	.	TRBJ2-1	TGTGCCAAAACAGCCGGGACAGGGGAGAATGAGCAGTTCTTC	CAKTAGTGENEQFF
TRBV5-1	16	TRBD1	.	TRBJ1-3	TGCGCCAGCAGCTTGGAGGGACAGGGCCATGGAAACACCATATATTTT	CASSLEGQGHGNTIYF
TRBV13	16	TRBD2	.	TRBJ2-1	TGTGCCAGCAGCGGAGTGACTAGCGGGACCTACAATGAGCAGTTCTTC	CASSGVTSGTYNEQFF
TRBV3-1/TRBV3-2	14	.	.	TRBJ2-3	TGTGCCAGCAGCCAATGGCAAACCTCGGATACGCAGTATTTT	CASSQWQTSDTQYF
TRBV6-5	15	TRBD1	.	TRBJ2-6	TGTGCCAGCACGCTCCAGGGGGCTGGGGCCAACGTCCTGACTTTC	CASTLQGAGANVLTF
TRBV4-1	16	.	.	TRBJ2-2	TGCGCCAGCAGCCAAGTGTGGGACACCTACACCGGGGAGCTGTTTTTT	CASSQVWDTYTGELFF
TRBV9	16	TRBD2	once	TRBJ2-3	TGTGCCAGCAGCGACAAGCGGGGTCTTGGCACAGATACGCAGTATTTT	CASSDKRGLGTDTQYF
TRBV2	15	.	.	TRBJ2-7	TGTGCCAGCAGTGACTCCGGGGGAGGAAAGGACGAGCAGTACTTC	CASSDSGGGKDEQYF
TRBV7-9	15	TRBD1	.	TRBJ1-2	TGTGCCAGCAGCATTATGACAGGGGACTTGAACGGCTACACCTTC	CASSIMTGDLNGYTF
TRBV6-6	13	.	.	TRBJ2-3	TGTGCCAGCAGTTACCCCCCCTCGGATACGCAGTATTTT	CASSYPPSDTQYF
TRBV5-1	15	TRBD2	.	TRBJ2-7	TGCGCCAGCAGCTTGGAAGGGACTAGCGGGATCGAGCAGTACTTC	CASSLEGTSGIEQYF
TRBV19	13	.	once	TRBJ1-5	TGTGCCAGTAGTATAGCGGAGGAACAGCCCCAGCATTTT	CASSIAEEQPQHF
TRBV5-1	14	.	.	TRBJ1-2	TGCGCCAGCAGCTTGACCCAAGTCGGTTATGGCTACACCTTC	CASSLTQVGYGYTF
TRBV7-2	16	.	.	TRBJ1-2	TGTGCCAGCAGCTTAGTTTTGGCGGGTCCTAACTATGGCTACACCTTC	CASSLVLAGPNYGYTF
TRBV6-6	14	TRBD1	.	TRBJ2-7	TGTGCCAGCAGGGAACCGGGACAGACCTACGAGCAGTACTTC	CASREPGQTYEQYF
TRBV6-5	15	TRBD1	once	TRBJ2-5	TGTGCCAGCAGTTATTCCGGGACAGGGGATGAGACCCAGTACTTC	CASSYSGTGDETQYF
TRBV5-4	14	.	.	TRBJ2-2	TGTGCCATCCGTTGGGGAAGGGGCACCGGGGAGCTGTTTTTT	CAIRWGRGTGELFF
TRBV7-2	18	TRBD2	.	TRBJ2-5	TGTGCCAGCAGCCAGACCGGGACTAGCGGGAGAAGTAGGGAGACCCAGTACTTC	CASSQTGTSGRSRETQYF
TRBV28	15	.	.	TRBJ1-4	TGTGCCAGCAGCCCACAGGGCCCAACTAATGAAAAACTGTTTTTT	CASSPQGPTNEKLFF
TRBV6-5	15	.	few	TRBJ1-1	TGTGCCAGCAGACAGACAGGTACTAGGTCAACTGAAGCTTTCTTT	CASRQTGTRSTEAFF
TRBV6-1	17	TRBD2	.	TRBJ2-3	TGTGCCAGCAGTGAAGAGTTGGCGGGGGTCATCACAGATACGCAGTATTTT	CASSEELAGVITDTQYF
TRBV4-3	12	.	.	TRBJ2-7	TGCGCCAGCAGCCAAGGATCGACAGGTGCTGTATTC	CASSQGSTGAVF
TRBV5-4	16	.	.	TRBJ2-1	TGTGCCAGCAGCTACGACAGGTCGAGCTCCTACAATGAGCAGTTCTTC	CASSYDRSSSYNEQFF
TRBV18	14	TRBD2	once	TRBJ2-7	TGTGCCAGCTCACCACCTAGCGGGGGCTACGAGCAGTACTTC	CASSPPSGGYEQYF
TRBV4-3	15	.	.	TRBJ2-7	TGCGCCAGCAGCCAAGATCGAGGATCCCCCTACGAGCAGTACTTC	CASSQDRGSPYEQYF
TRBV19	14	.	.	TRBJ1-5	TGTGCCAGTACCAATTCTTGGCAAAATCAGCCCCAGCATTTT	CASTNSWQNQPQHF
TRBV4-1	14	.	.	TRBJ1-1	TGCGCCAGCAGCCAAGATGAGGGCAGCCTGGAAGCTTTCTTT	CASSQDEGSLEAFF
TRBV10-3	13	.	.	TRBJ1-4	TGTGCCATCAGGGGAGCAACTAATGAAAAACTGTTTTTT	CAIRGATNEKLFF
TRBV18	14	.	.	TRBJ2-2	TGTGCCAGCTCAATACAGCCTAACACCGGGGAGCTGTTTTTT	CASSIQPNTGELFF